In this sample, the clone carrying this T cell receptor (beta chain) turned up a few times. Its antigen is still unknown. Germline CDR1 KGHSH, CDR2 LQKENI. The V end lost 4 bases, the J end lost 0 bases, and 6 bases lay between the germline ends. This CDR3 has 13 amino acids. These data belong to a study of T cells in Graves' hyperthyroidism and ophthalmopathy. Regarding the study as a whole: Appearing also in blood were most of the thyroid clonotypes expanded above 0.001.

RNA transcripts yielded amplified TCR beta CDR3 regions. The TCR CDR3 was amplified in a first-round RT-PCR using the HTBI primer set. Each CDR3 protein gets one entry after TCRdb re-called the multiplex PCR reads with MiXCR. This table holds hundreds of thousands of distinct CDR3 sequences, about 20% found once. Disease lasting under 3 months, a NOSPECS grade of at least 4, and a Clinical Activity Score of at least 3 were features of the ophthalmopathy patients. Uncontrolled infection, other autoimmune disease, pregnancy or lactation barred patients from enrollment. This clonotype was sampled from a man aged 35 to 55 with Graves' ophthalmopathy. The chain couples TRBV18 to TRBJ2-5; maybe TRBD2 (5 bases). The sequenced sample consisted of blood. The CDR3 is CASSREYQETQYF. The CDR3, as DNA: TGTGCCAGCTCACGGGAGTACCAAGAGACCCAGTACTTC. The whole variable domain, filled in from reference TRBV18 and TRBJ2-5, reads NAGVMQNPRHLVRRRGQEARLRCSPMKGHSHVYWYRQLPEEGLKFMVYLQKENIIDESGMPKERFSAEFPKEGPSILRIQQVVRGDSAAYFCASSREYQETQYFGPGTRLLVL.